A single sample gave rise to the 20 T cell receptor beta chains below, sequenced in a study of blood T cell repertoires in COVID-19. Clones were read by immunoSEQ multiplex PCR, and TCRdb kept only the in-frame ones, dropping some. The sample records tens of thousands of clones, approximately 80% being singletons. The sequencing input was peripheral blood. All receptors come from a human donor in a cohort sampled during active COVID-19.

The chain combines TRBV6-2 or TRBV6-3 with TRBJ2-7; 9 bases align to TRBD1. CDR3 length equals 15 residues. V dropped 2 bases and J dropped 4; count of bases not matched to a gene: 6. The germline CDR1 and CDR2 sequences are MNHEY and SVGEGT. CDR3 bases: TGTGCCAGCAGTTACATTGGGACAGGGACTTACGAGCAGTACTTC. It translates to CASSYIGTGTYEQYF.

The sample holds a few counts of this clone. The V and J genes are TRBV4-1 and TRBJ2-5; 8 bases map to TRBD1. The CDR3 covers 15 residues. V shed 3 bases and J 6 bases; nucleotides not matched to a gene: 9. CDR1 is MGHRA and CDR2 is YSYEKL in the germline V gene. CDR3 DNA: TGCGCCAGCAGCCACCCGGACAGGGAAGGGCAGACCCAGTACTTC. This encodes CASSHPDREGQTQYF.

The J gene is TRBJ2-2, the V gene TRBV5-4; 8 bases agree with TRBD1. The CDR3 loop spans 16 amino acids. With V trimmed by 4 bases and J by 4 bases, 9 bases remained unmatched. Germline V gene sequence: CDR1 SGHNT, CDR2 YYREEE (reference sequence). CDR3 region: CASSPTGGLSTGELFF. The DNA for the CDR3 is TGTGCCAGCAGCCCTACAGGGGGTCTGAGCACCGGGGAGCTGTTTTTT.

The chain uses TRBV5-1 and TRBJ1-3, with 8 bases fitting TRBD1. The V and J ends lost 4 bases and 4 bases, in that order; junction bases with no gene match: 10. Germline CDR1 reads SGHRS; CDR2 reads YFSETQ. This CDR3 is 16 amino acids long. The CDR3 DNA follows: TGCGCCAGCAGCCCCGGACAGGGTCTCTGGGGAAACACCATATATTTT. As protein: CASSPGQGLWGNTIYF.

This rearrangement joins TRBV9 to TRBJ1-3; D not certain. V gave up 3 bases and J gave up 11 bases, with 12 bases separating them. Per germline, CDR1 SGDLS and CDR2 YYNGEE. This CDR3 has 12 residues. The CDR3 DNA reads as TGTGCCAGCAGCGCCCCCAAGTCGGCCATATATTTT. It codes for CASSAPKSAIYF.

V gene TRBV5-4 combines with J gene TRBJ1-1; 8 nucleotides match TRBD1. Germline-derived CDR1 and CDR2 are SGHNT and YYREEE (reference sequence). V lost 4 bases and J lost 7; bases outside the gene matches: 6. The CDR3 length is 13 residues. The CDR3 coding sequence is TGTGCCAGCAGCGGCGGGACAGGAGTTGAAGCTTTCTTT. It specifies CASSGGTGVEAFF.

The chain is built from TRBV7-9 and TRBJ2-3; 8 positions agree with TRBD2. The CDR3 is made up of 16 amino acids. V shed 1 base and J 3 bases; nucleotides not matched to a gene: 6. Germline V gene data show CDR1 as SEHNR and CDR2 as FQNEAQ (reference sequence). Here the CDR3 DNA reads TGTGCCAGCAGCTTAGTTGCGGGAGGTAATACAGATACGCAGTATTTT. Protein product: CASSLVAGGNTDTQYF. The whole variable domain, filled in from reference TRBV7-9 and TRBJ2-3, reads DTGVSQNPRHKITKRGQNVTFRCDPISEHNRLYWYRQTLGQGPEFLTYFQNEAQLEKSRLLSDRFSAERPKGSFSTLEIQRTEQGDSAMYLCASSLVAGGNTDTQYFGPGTRLTVL.

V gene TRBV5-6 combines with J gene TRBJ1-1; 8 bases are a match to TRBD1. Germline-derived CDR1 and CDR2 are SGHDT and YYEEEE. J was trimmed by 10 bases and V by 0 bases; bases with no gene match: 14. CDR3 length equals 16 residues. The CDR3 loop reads CASSLVGPGGRSIAFF. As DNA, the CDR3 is TGTGCCAGCAGCTTGGTAGGTCCAGGGGGCCGTTCGATAGCTTTCTTT.

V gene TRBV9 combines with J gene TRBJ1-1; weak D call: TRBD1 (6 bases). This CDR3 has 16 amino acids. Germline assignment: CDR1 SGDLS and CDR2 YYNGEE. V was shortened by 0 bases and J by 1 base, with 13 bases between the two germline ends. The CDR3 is CASSVGIPRGNTEAFF. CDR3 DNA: TGTGCCAGCAGCGTAGGGATTCCCAGGGGGAACACTGAAGCTTTCTTT.

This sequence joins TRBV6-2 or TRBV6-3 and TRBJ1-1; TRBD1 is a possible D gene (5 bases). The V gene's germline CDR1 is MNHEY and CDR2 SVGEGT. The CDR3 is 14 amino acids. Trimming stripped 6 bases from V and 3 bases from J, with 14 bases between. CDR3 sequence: CASSDNRGYTEAFF. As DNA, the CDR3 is TGTGCCAGCAGCGATAATCGGGGGTACACTGAAGCTTTCTTT.

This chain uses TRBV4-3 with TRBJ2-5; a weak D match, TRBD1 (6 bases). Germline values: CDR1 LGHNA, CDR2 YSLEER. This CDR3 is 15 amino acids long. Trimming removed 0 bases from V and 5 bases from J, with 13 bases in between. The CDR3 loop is CASSQDRTGRETQYF. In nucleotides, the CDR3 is TGCGCCAGCAGCCAAGATCGAACAGGGCGGGAGACCCAGTACTTC.

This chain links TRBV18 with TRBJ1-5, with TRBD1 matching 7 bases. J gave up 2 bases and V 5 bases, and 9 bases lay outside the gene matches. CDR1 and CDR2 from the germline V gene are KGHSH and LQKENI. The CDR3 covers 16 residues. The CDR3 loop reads CASSVTGAVGNQPQHF. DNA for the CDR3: TGTGCCAGCTCAGTTACAGGGGCGGTTGGCAATCAGCCCCAGCATTTT. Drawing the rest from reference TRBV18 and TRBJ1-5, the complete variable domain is NAGVMQNPRHLVRRRGQEARLRCSPMKGHSHVYWYRQLPEEGLKFMVYLQKENIIDESGMPKERFSAEFPKEGPSILRIQQVVRGDSAAYFCASSVTGAVGNQPQHFGDGTRLSIL.

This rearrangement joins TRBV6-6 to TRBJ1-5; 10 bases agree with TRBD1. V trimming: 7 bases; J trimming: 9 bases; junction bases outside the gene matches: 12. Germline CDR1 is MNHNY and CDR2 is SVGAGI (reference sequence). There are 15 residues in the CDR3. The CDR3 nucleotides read TGTGCCAGCACTACGGACAGGGGGTCTTCACCGCCCCAGCATTTT. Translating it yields CASTTDRGSSPPQHF.

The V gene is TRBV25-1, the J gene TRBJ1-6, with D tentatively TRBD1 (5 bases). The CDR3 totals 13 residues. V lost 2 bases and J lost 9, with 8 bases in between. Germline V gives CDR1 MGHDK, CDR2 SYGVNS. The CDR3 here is CASSEQGLSPLHF. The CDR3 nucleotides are TGTGCCAGCAGTGAACAGGGCCTTTCACCCCTCCACTTT.

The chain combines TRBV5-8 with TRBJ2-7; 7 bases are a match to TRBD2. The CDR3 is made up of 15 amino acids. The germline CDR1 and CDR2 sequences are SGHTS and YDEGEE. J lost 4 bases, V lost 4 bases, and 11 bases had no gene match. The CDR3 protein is CASSLLGRAGYEQYV. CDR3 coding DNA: TGTGCCAGCAGCCTCCTAGGGCGAGCGGGGTACGAGCAGTACGTC.

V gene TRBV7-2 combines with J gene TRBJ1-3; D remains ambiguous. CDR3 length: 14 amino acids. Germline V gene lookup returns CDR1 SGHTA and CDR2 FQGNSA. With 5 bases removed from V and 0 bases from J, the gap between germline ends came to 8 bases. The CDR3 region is CASSPDYSGNTIYF. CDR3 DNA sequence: TGTGCCAGCAGCCCAGACTACTCTGGAAACACCATATATTTT.

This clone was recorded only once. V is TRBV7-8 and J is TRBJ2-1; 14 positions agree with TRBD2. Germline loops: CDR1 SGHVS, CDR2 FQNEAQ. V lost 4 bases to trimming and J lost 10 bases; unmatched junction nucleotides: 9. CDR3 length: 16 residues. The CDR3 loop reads CASSYPGLAGVPEQFF. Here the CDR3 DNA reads TGTGCCAGCAGCTACCCGGGACTAGCGGGGGTCCCCGAGCAGTTCTTC.

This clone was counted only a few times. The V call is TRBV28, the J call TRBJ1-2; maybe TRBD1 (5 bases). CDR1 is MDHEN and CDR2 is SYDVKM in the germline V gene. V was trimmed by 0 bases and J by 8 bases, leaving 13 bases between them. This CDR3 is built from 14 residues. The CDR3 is CASSLWAGWGGYTF. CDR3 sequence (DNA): TGTGCCAGCAGTTTATGGGCAGGGTGGGGCGGCTACACCTTC.

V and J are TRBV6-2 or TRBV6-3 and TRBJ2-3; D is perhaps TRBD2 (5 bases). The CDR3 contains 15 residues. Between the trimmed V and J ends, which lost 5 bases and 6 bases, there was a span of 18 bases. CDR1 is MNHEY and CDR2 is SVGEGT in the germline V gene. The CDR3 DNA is TGTGCCAGCAGTCAACGGACCTTCCGGAGGGATACGCAGTATTTT. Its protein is CASSQRTFRRDTQYF.

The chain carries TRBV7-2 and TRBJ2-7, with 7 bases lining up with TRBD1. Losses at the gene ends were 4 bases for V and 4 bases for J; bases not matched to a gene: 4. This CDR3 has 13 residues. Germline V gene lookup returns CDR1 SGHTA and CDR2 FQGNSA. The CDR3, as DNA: TGTGCCAGCAGCTCGGACAGGAGATACGAGCAGTACGTC. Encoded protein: CASSSDRRYEQYV.